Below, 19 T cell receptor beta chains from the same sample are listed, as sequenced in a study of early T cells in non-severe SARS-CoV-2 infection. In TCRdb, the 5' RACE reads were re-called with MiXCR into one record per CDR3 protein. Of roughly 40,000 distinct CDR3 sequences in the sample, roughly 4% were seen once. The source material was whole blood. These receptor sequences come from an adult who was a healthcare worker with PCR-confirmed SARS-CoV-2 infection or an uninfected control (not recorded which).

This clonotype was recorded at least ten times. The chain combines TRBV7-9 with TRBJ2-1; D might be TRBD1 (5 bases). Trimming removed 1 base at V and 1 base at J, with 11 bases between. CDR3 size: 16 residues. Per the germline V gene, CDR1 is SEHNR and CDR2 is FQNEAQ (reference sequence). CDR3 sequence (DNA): TGTGCCAGCAGCTTAGGTCCGCAGGGATCCTACAATGAGCAGTTCTTC. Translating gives CASSLGPQGSYNEQFF. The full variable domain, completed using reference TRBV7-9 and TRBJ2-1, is DTGVSQNPRHKITKRGQNVTFRCDPISEHNRLYWYRQTLGQGPEFLTYFQNEAQLEKSRLLSDRFSAERPKGSFSTLEIQRTEQGDSAMYLCASSLGPQGSYNEQFFGPGTRLTVL.

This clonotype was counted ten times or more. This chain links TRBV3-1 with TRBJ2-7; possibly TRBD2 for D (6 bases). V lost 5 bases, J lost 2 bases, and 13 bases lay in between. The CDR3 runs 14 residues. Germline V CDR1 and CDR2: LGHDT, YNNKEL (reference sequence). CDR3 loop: CASSILAGPYEQYF. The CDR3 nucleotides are TGTGCCAGCAGCATACTAGCAGGCCCCTACGAGCAGTACTTC.

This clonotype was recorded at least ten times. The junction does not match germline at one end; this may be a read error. CDR3 sequence reads: CASSFRGYQETQYF. In DNA, the CDR3 is TGTGCTAGCAGCTTTCGGGGGTACCAAGAGACCCAGTACTTC. J is TRBJ2-5 and V is TRBV7-7, with a tentative D call TRBD2 (6 bases). This CDR3 comprises 14 residues. Germline values: CDR1 SSHAT, CDR2 FNYEAQ (reference sequence).

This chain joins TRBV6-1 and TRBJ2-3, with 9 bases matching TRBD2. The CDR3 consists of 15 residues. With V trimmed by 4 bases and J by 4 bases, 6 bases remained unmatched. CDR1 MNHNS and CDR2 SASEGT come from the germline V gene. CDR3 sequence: CASSVSGGFADTQYF. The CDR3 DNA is TGTGCCAGCAGTGTTAGCGGGGGATTCGCAGATACGCAGTATTTT.

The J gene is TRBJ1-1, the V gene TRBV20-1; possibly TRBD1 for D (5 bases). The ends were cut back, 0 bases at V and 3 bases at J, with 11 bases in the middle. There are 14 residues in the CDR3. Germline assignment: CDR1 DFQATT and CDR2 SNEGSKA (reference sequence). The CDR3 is CSAREGPSDTEAFF. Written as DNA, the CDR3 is TGCAGTGCTAGAGAGGGACCCTCGGACACTGAAGCTTTCTTT.

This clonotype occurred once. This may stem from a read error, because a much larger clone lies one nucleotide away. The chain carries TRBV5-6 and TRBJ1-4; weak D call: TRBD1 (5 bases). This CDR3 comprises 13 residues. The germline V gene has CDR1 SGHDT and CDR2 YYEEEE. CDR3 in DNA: TGTCCCAGCGCGGGCGAGGGGAATGAAAAACTGTTTTTT. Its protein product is CPSAGEGNEKLFF.

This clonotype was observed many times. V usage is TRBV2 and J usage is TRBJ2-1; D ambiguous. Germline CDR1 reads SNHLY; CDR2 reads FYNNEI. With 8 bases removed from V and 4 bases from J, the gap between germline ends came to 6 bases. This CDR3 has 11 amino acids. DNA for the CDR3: TGTGCCAGCGGTGGTTACAATGAGCAGTTCTTC. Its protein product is CASGGYNEQFF.

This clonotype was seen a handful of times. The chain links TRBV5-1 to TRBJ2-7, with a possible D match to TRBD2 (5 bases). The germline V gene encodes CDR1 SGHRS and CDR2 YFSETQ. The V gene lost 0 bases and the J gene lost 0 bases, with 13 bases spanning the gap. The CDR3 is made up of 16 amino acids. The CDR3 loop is CASSLARGSSSYEQYF. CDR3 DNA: TGCGCCAGCAGCTTGGCCCGAGGGTCGAGCTCCTACGAGCAGTACTTC.

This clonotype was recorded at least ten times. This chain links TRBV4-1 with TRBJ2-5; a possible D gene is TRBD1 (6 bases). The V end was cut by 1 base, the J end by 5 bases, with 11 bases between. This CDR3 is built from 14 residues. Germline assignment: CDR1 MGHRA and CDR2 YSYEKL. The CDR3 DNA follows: TGCGCCAGCAGCCAAGCTAGGGGGTTGGAGACCCAGTACTTC. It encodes CASSQARGLETQYF.

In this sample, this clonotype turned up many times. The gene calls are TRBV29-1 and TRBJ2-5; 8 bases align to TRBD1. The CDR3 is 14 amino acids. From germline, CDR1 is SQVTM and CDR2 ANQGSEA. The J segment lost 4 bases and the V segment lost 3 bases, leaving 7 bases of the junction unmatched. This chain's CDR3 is CSVDYRTGPETQYF. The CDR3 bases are TGCAGCGTTGATTATCGGACAGGGCCAGAGACCCAGTACTTC.

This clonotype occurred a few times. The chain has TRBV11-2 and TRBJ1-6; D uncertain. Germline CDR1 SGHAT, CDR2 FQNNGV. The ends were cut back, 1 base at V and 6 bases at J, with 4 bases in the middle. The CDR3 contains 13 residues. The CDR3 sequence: CASSLGGNSPLHF. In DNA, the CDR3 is TGTGCCAGCAGCTTAGGGGGTAATTCACCCCTCCACTTT. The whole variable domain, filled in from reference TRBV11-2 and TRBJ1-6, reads EAGVAQSPRYKIIEKRQSVAFWCNPISGHATLYWYQQILGQGPKLLIQFQNNGVVDDSQLPKDRFSAERLKGVDSTLKIQPAKLEDSAVYLCASSLGGNSPLHFGNGTRLTVT.

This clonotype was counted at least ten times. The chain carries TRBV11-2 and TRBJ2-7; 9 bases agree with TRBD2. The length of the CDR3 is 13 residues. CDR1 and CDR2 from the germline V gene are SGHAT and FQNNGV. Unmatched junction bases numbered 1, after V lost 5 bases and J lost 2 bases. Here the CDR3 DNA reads TGTGCCAGCAGCCGGACTAGCGCCTACGAGCAGTACTTC. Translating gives CASSRTSAYEQYF. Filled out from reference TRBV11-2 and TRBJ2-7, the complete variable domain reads EAGVAQSPRYKIIEKRQSVAFWCNPISGHATLYWYQQILGQGPKLLIQFQNNGVVDDSQLPKDRFSAERLKGVDSTLKIQPAKLEDSAVYLCASSRTSAYEQYFGPGTRLTVT.

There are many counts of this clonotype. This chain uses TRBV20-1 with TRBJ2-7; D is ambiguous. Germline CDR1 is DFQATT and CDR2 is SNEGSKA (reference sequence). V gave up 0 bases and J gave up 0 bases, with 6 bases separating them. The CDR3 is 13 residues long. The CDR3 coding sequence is TGCAGTGCTAGAGACCTTAGCTCCTACGAGCAGTACTTC. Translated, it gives CSARDLSSYEQYF.

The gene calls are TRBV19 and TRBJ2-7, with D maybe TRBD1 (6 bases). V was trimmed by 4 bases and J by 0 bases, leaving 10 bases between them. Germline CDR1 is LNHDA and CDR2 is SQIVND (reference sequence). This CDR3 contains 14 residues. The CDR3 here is CASSTSTGSYEQYF. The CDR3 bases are TGTGCCAGTAGTACCTCGACAGGCTCCTACGAGCAGTACTTC. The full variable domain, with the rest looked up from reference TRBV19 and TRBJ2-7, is DGGITQSPKYLFRKEGQNVTLSCEQNLNHDAMYWYRQDPGQGLRLIYYSQIVNDFQKGDIAEGYSVSREKKESFPLTVTSAQKNPTAFYLCASSTSTGSYEQYFGPGTRLTVT.

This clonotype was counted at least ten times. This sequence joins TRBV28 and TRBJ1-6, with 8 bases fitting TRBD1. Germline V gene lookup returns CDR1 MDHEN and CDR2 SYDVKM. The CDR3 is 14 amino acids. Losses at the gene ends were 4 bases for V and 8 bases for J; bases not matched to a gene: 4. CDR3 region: CASSSGGPDSPLHF. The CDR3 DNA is TGTGCCAGCAGTTCAGGGGGCCCTGATTCACCCCTCCACTTT.

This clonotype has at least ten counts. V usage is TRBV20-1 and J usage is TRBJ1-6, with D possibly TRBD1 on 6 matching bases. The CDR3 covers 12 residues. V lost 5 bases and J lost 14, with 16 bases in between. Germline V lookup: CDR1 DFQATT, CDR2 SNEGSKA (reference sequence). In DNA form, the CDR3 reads TGCAGTGCTCCGGACAGCATAACTTCCCTCCACTTT. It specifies CSAPDSITSLHF.

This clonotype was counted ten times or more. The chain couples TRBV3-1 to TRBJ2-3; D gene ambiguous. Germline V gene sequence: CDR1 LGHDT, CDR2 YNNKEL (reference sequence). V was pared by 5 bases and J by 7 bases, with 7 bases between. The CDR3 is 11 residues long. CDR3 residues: CASSSLHTQYF. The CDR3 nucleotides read TGTGCCAGCAGCTCTCTTCATACGCAGTATTTT.

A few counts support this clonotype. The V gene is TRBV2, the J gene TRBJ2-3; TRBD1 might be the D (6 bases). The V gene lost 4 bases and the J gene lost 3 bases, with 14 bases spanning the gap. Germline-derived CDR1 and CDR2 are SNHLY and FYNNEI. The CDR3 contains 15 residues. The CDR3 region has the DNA TGTGCCAGCAGTGTAATCGGTGGGACAACAGATACGCAGTATTTT. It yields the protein CASSVIGGTTDTQYF.

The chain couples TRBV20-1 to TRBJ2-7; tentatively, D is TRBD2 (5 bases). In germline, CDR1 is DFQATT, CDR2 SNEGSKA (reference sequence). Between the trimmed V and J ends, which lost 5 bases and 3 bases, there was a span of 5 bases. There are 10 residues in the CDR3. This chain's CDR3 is CSAGGYEQYF. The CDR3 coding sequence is TGCAGTGCTGGAGGCTACGAGCAGTACTTC.